This entry lists 30 T cell receptor beta chains sequenced from one sample in a study of tumor and adjacent non-tumor tissue in lung cancer. This sample's RNA came from whole unsorted tissue. This non-tumor lung sample came from over 3 cm beyond the tumor edge. The library came from three nested PCR rounds adapted from ARM-PCR protocols. TCRdb independently ran MiXCR on the multiplex PCR reads; one entry per CDR3 protein. The data show 90,000 to 100,000 distinct CDR3 sequences, 75% to 85% seen once. The sequenced sample consisted of distant non-tumor lung tissue. The receptors were gathered from a man between 60 and 75 years old with small cell lung cancer.

The chain links TRBV29-1 to TRBJ2-7; D not resolved. This CDR3 is 12 amino acids long. Trimming removed 7 bases at V and 7 bases at J, with 17 bases between. Germline CDR1 reads SQVTM; CDR2 reads ANQGSEA. The CDR3 sequence: CSARATSYEQYF. The CDR3 nucleotides read TGCAGCGCCCGGGCCACCTCATATGAGCAGTACTTC.

This chain links TRBV6-1 with TRBJ2-2, with 10 bases aligning to TRBD2. Germline V gene data show CDR1 as MNHNS and CDR2 as SASEGT. This CDR3 region has 14 residues. CDR3 protein: CVIRLAGDTGELFF. In nucleotides, the CDR3 is TGTGTCATCAGACTAGCGGGTGACACCGGGGAGCTGTTTTTT.

V usage is TRBV20-1 and J usage is TRBJ2-1; 12 bases map to TRBD2. Germline V CDR1 and CDR2: DFQATT, SNEGSKA (reference sequence). Trimming took 8 bases from V and 1 from J; bases not matched to a gene: 9. This CDR3 is built from 16 residues. CDR3 DNA: TGCAGTACTTCCTCTAGCGGGAGGGCATCCTACAATGAGCAGTTCTTC. Translated, it gives CSTSSSGRASYNEQFF.

To note about this clonotype: Germline and junction disagree at one end, which may indicate a read error. The rearrangement uses TRBV29-1 and TRBJ2-3; no firm D call. The CDR3 has 12 amino acids. Germline assignment: CDR1 SQVTM and CDR2 ANQGSEA. The CDR3 DNA reads as TGCAGAGTTGAGATTACCACAGATACACAGTATTTT. It codes for CRVEITTDTQYF.

V gene TRBV7-8 combines with J gene TRBJ2-3, with D tentatively TRBD2 (6 bases). The CDR3 is made up of 18 amino acids. With 5 bases removed from V and 4 bases from J, the gap between germline ends came to 25 bases. The germline V gene has CDR1 SGHVS and CDR2 FQNEAQ. The DNA for the CDR3 is TGTGCCAGCAGCCTACGGATTAGCTGGAGGGCCGGGGCAGATACGCAGTATTTT. It encodes CASSLRISWRAGADTQYF.

As concerns this clonotype: The CDR3 does not end in the conserved phenylalanine or tryptophan, so this is likely a read error. The chain employs TRBV4-2 and TRBJ2-1; weak D call: TRBD1 (6 bases). From germline, CDR1 is LGHNA and CDR2 YNFKEQ. This CDR3 comprises 15 residues. The V end was cut by 3 bases, the J end by 9 bases, with 18 bases between. CDR3 sequence reads: CASSHPQNLGGEQFL. CDR3 bases: TGTGCCAGCAGCCATCCGCAAAATCTAGGGGGTGAGCAGTTCCTC.

Remarks on this clonotype: This may arise from a read error, as a much more abundant clone is one base away. The chain uses TRBV7-9 and TRBJ1-2; D is unclear. This CDR3 comprises 13 residues. Germline-derived CDR1 and CDR2 are SEHNR and FQNEAQ (reference sequence). The CDR3 here is CASCLADGYGYTF. The CDR3, as DNA: TGTGCCAGCTGCTTAGCGGACGGATATGGCTACACCTTC.

The table lists this clonotype with many counts. The chain combines TRBV5-4 with TRBJ1-1; TRBD1 matches 8 bases. The trim removed 4 bases at V and 2 bases at J, leaving 7 bases unmatched. The CDR3 contains 15 residues. Looked up from germline, CDR1 is SGHNT and CDR2 is YYREEE (reference sequence). The CDR3 DNA is TGTGCCAGCAGCGTAACAGGGGGGCCCAACACTGAAGCTTTCTTT. It is translated as CASSVTGGPNTEAFF.

This clonotype appeared many times. V is TRBV25-1 and J is TRBJ2-1, with unresolved D. The V gene lost 7 bases and the J gene lost 8 bases, with 18 bases spanning the gap. Germline assignment: CDR1 MGHDK and CDR2 SYGVNS. The length of the CDR3 is 14 residues. CDR3 nucleotide sequence: TGTGCCAGCACAACGTTTGAAGCGTTCGATGAGCAGTTCTTC. This encodes CASTTFEAFDEQFF. Full variable domain (remainder filled in from reference TRBV25-1 and TRBJ2-1): EADIYQTPRYLVIGTGKKITLECSQTMGHDKMYWYQQDPGMELHLIHYSYGVNSTEKGDLSSESTVSRIRTEHFPLTLESARPSHTSQYLCASTTFEAFDEQFFGPGTRLTVL.

On this clonotype: The conserved phenylalanine or tryptophan normally closing the CDR3 is absent here, so this likely arose from a read error. The chain uses TRBV11-2 and TRBJ2-1; tentatively, D is TRBD1 (5 bases). The CDR3 loop spans 14 amino acids. CDR1 is SGHAT and CDR2 is FQNNGV in the germline V gene. V was shortened by 11 bases and J by 5 bases, with 19 bases between the two germline ends. DNA of the CDR3: TGTGCCTGCCAGAAATGGCAGGGCGACAATGAGCAGTTCTTA. Translating gives CACQKWQGDNEQFL.

About this clonotype itself: An end of the junction does not agree with germline; a read error may underlie this. The chain joins TRBV10-2 to TRBJ2-1; D is unresolved. The CDR3 covers 13 residues. Germline loops: CDR1 WSHSY, CDR2 SAAADI. The CDR3 spells CASSSLSYNELFF. CDR3 DNA: TGCGCCAGTAGTTCCCTCTCCTACAATGAGCTGTTCTTC.

Notes on this clonotype: The conserved final phenylalanine or tryptophan is absent from the CDR3, which likely points to a read error. Because the CDR3's place on the DNA is in doubt, the DNA is left out and the CDR3 is given as listed by TCRdb. This chain links TRBV10-3 with TRBJ1-1; TRBD1 is the table's D call, not checked against the DNA. Both ends counted, the CDR3 spans 13 residues. Germline-derived CDR1 and CDR2 are ENHRY and SYGVKD. The chain's CDR3 is CAIRGRDSDEAFY.

In regard to this clonotype: At one boundary the junction diverges from the germline segment, which might be a read error. J is TRBJ2-7 and V is TRBV6-1, with 7 bases that match TRBD2. The CDR3 has 14 residues. Germline V CDR1 and CDR2: MNHNS, SASEGT. CDR3 nucleotide sequence: TGTGCCAGCAGTGAGACTAGCAGGAGTTACGAGCAATACTTC. Amino acids: CASSETSRSYEQYF.

In regard to this clonotype: Possible read error: a much larger clone is one base away. This chain links TRBV6-2 or TRBV6-3 with TRBJ2-1, with D hard to call. CDR1 MNHEY and CDR2 SVGEGT come from the germline V gene. This CDR3 is 13 amino acids long. The CDR3 reads CISSYSRIVEQFF. In DNA form, the CDR3 reads TGTATCAGCAGTTACTCGAGGATTGTGGAGCAGTTCTTC.

In its sample, this clonotype was seen many times. The chain combines TRBV6-1 with TRBJ2-1, with TRBD2 matching over 8 bases. The V gene's germline CDR1 is MNHNS and CDR2 SASEGT. CDR3 length: 16 amino acids. Trimming at V came to 4 bases and at J to 0 bases, leaving 5 bases not matched to a gene. The CDR3 is CASSGERGSSYNEQFF. DNA of the CDR3: TGTGCCAGCAGTGGGGAGCGGGGGAGCTCCTACAATGAGCAGTTCTTC.

Details on this clonotype: The junction does not match germline at one end; this may be a read error. The gene calls are TRBV28 and TRBJ2-4; the D gene is possibly TRBD1 (6 bases). CDR1 MDHEN and CDR2 SYDVKM come from the germline V gene. CDR3 length: 16 residues. CDR3 in DNA: TGTACCAGCAGCAGAACAGGGACGCTAGCCAAAATCATTCAGTACTTC. It codes for CTSSRTGTLAKIIQYF.

Worth noting for this clonotype: One end of the junction fails to match germline, which may point to a read error. V is TRBV5-1 and J is TRBJ2-3; the match to TRBD2 covers 13 bases. CDR1 is SGHRS, CDR2 YFSETQ, per germline. The CDR3 spans 17 residues. Here the CDR3 DNA reads TGCGCCAGGAGCAGGGGACTAGCGGGAATCACCGCAGATACACAGTATTTT. Translating gives CARSRGLAGITADTQYF.

A few counts support this clonotype. The junction shows a germline mismatch at one end, possibly a read error. The CDR3: CASRTGTSGTLLFRENEQFF. CDR3 bases: TGTGCTAGCAGGACTGGGACTAGCGGAACCCTTTTGTTCCGGGAGAATGAGCAGTTCTTC. The rearrangement joins TRBV5-5 to TRBJ2-1; 11 bases are a match to TRBD2. The CDR3 runs 20 residues. Germline loops: CDR1 SGHKS, CDR2 YYEKEE (reference sequence).

Points on this clonotype: Without the conserved terminal phenylalanine or tryptophan, this CDR3 likely stems from a read error. V gene TRBV4-1 combines with J gene TRBJ2-1; D is unclear. Germline CDR1 is MGHRA and CDR2 is YSYEKL. CDR3 length: 16 residues. Between the trimmed V and J ends, which lost 0 bases and 1 base, there was a span of 10 bases. In nucleotides, the CDR3 is TGCGCCAGCAGCCAAGACGCAGGAGCATCCTACAATGAGCAGTTCTCC. Residues: CASSQDAGASYNEQFS.

The chain uses TRBV30 and TRBJ2-3; 8 bases align to TRBD2. J was trimmed by 15 bases and V by 3 bases; bases with no gene match: 17. Germline CDR1 reads GTSNPN; CDR2 reads SVGIG (reference sequence). The CDR3 length is 14 residues. For the CDR3, the DNA is TGTGCCTGGAGGGAAAGCGGGGGCACAGATACACACTATTTT. Translated: CAWRESGGTDTHYF.

Note on this clonotype: A read error may produce the germline difference seen at one junction end. J is TRBJ2-7 and V is TRBV12-3 or TRBV12-4; D is ambiguous. This CDR3 has 11 amino acids. The CDR3 DNA sequence: TGTGCCAGCAGTTCCCTCTACAAGCAATACTTC. Its translation: CASSSLYKQYF.

Concerning this clonotype: This sequence may be a read error, since a much larger clone differs from it by one base. The chain carries TRBV20-1 and TRBJ2-1; perhaps TRBD1 as D (7 bases). Germline V lookup: CDR1 DFQATT, CDR2 SNEGSKA (reference sequence). The CDR3 runs 12 residues. Written as DNA, the CDR3 is TGCAATGCTAGAGAGCAGGGGGGTGAGCAGTTCTTC. It translates to CNAREQGGEQFF.

This sequence joins TRBV28 and TRBJ2-5, with D possibly being TRBD2 (5 bases). The CDR3 contains 13 residues. V lost 6 bases to trimming and J lost 2 bases, with 10 bases between them. CDR1 and CDR2 (germline): MDHEN, SYDVKM. The CDR3 reads CASSRGAQETQYF. The CDR3 DNA reads as TGTGCCAGCAGCCGGGGAGCGCAAGAGACCCAGTACTTC.

Concerning this clonotype: Since a much larger clone is just one base distant, this may be a read error. This sequence joins TRBV7-9 and TRBJ1-5; 7 bases match TRBD1. This CDR3 is 15 amino acids long. Looked up from germline, CDR1 is SEHNR and CDR2 is FQNEAQ (reference sequence). V dropped 8 bases and J dropped 6; count of bases not matched to a gene: 13. CDR3 DNA sequence: TGTGCCAGCTGCGTCGGACAGGCGGAGGGTCAGCCCCAGCATTTT. Translating gives CASCVGQAEGQPQHF.

To note about this clonotype: One base away lies a much larger clone, so this may be a sequencing read error. The chain couples TRBV7-9 to TRBJ1-2; no clear D gene. CDR1 and CDR2 from the germline V gene are SEHNR and FQNEAQ (reference sequence). CDR3 length equals 12 residues. This CDR3 is CANSSTRYGYTF. The CDR3, as DNA: TGTGCCAACAGCAGTACCCGATATGGCTACACCTTC.

The chain combines TRBV29-1 with TRBJ2-5; D unclear. Germline values: CDR1 SQVTM, CDR2 ANQGSEA. The CDR3 extends over 12 amino acids. This CDR3 reads CRVPVVRETQYF. In nucleotides, the CDR3 is TGCAGGGTCCCGGTGGTTAGGGAGACCCAGTACTTC.

As to this clonotype: At one end the junction does not follow the germline gene, possibly because of a read error. This sequence joins TRBV20-1 and TRBJ2-5, with D possibly TRBD2 on 7 matching bases. In germline, CDR1 is DFQATT, CDR2 SNEGSKA (reference sequence). This CDR3 has 15 residues. The CDR3 loop is CSGRDGGALGETQYF. The CDR3 region has the DNA TGCAGTGGTAGAGATGGGGGGGCCTTGGGGGAGACCCAGTACTTC.

A note on this clonotype: One base away lies a much larger clone, so this may be a sequencing read error. The J gene is TRBJ2-4, the V gene TRBV5-1; no definite D call. The length of the CDR3 is 13 residues. Trimming took 4 bases from V and 11 from J, leaving 16 bases between them. Germline CDR1 and CDR2: SGHRS and YFSETQ. CDR3 in DNA: TGCGCCAGCAGCGCCTCCATCGATGGTCTTCAGTACTTC. It specifies CASSASIDGLQYF.

Points on this clonotype: One end of the junction does not line up with germline, which may come from a read error. V and J are TRBV4-2 and TRBJ2-1; the D is unclear. The CDR3 runs 13 residues. CDR1 is LGHNA, CDR2 YNFKEQ, per germline. CDR3: CASSQDPGLFALF. CDR3 DNA: TGTGCCAGCAGCCAAGATCCCGGGCTCTTCGCATTATTC.

Of note for this clonotype: The junction shows a germline mismatch at one end, possibly a read error. V and J are TRBV29-1 and TRBJ2-7; 8 bases are a match to TRBD2. Germline values: CDR1 SQVTM, CDR2 ANQGSEA. This CDR3 is 14 amino acids long. CDR3 bases: TGCAGCGTTGGAGGGACTAGTGGGAGCTACGACCAGTACTTC. Translated: CSVGGTSGSYDQYF.